The 9 T cell receptor beta chains in this list originate from one sample, sequenced in a study of shared clonotypes between healthy human individuals. Profiling relied on immunoSEQ multiplex PCR, and the TCRdb table lists in-frame clones only, not all of them. This table has 2 million to 2.5 million clones, over 85% appearing once. Sequenced sample: naive CD4+ T cells from PBMCs. Subset in this sample: CD45RA+ positively selected. Receptors were obtained from a man between 18 and 35 years old in good health. Some clones in this sample may be carry-over from other donors' samples.

The sample holds a few counts of this clone. The rearrangement joins TRBV11-1 to TRBJ1-1, with a possible D match to TRBD1 (6 bases). The CDR3 sequence is 12 residues long. Trimming cost V 9 bases and J 4 bases, with 12 bases left between them. Per the germline V gene, CDR1 is SGHAT and CDR2 is FQDESV (reference sequence). This CDR3 is CASGQSATEAFF. The CDR3, as DNA: TGTGCCAGTGGACAGTCCGCCACTGAAGCTTTCTTT. The whole variable domain, filled in from reference TRBV11-1 and TRBJ1-1, reads EAEVAQSPRYKITEKSQAVAFWCDPISGHATLYWYRQILGQGPELLVQFQDESVVDDSQLPKDRFSAERLKGVDSTLKIQPAELGDSAMYLCASGQSATEAFFGQGTRLTVV.

This chain connects TRBV2 to TRBJ2-6; D is tentatively TRBD1 or TRBD2 (5 bases each). The germline gives CDR1 SNHLY, CDR2 FYNNEI. The germline V and J ends were trimmed by 8 bases and 0 bases, with 20 bases remaining between them. This CDR3 contains 18 residues. The CDR3 coding sequence is TGTGCCAGCTCCCGGGACCCCCAGAACCCCTCTGGGGCCAACGTCCTGACTTTC. This gives the protein CASSRDPQNPSGANVLTF.

V and J are TRBV4-1 and TRBJ1-2, with D possibly being TRBD1 (6 bases). Germline V lookup: CDR1 MGHRA, CDR2 YSYEKL. V lost 2 bases and J 5 bases, leaving 18 bases between the germline ends. The CDR3 runs 16 residues. CDR3 nucleotide sequence: TGCGCCAGCAGCCAACTAAGAGGGCAGGGGCTTTATGGCTACACCTTC. The encoded protein is CASSQLRGQGLYGYTF.

This sequence joins TRBV7-8 and TRBJ2-7, with 7 bases that match TRBD1. The trim removed 5 bases at V and 1 base at J, leaving 8 bases unmatched. The length of the CDR3 is 15 residues. CDR1 and CDR2 (germline): SGHVS, FQNEAQ. The CDR3 DNA sequence: TGTGCCAGCAGCCCTCACAGGGACAGATCCTACGAGCAGTACTTC. Translated: CASSPHRDRSYEQYF.

The genes are TRBV6-5 and TRBJ1-3, with no clear D. This CDR3 is built from 14 residues. Germline V gives CDR1 MNHEY, CDR2 SVGAGI. Trimming cost V 7 bases and J 0 bases, with 10 bases left between them. In DNA form, the CDR3 reads TGTGCCAGCACTGCCACAGACTCTGGAAACACCATATATTTT. Its translation is CASTATDSGNTIYF.

The rearrangement uses TRBV5-1 and TRBJ2-6, with no clear D. Germline CDR1 SGHRS, CDR2 YFSETQ. V lost 2 bases and J 0 bases, leaving 12 bases between the germline ends. This CDR3 spans 17 amino acids. The chain's CDR3 is CASSLSDGYSGANVLTF. In nucleotides, the CDR3 is TGCGCCAGCAGCTTATCCGACGGTTACTCTGGGGCCAACGTCCTGACTTTC.

J is TRBJ2-3 and V is TRBV5-1; the D call may be TRBD1 or TRBD2 (5 bases each). Trimming left V 4 bases short and J 2 bases short, with 11 bases between. CDR1 SGHRS and CDR2 YFSETQ come from the germline V gene. The CDR3 is 14 amino acids. CDR3 bases: TGCGCCAGCAGCCCCAGGGAGTACACAGATACGCAGTATTTT. Protein: CASSPREYTDTQYF.

This rearrangement joins TRBV7-2 to TRBJ2-7, with D possibly being TRBD2 (5 bases). The CDR3 totals 15 residues. V was trimmed by 5 bases and J by 3 bases, leaving 17 bases between them. The germline CDR1 and CDR2 sequences are SGHTA and FQGNSA. CDR3 protein: CASSPGVYLSYEQYF. The CDR3 DNA is TGTGCCAGCAGCCCCGGGGTCTACCTAAGCTACGAGCAGTACTTC.

The chain is built from TRBV6-5 and TRBJ1-1; TRBD1 is a possible D gene (5 bases). From germline, CDR1 is MNHEY and CDR2 SVGAGI. The CDR3 loop spans 14 amino acids. Trimming pared 4 bases from V and 4 bases from J, leaving 13 bases between. The CDR3 nucleotides are TGTGCCAGCAGTTCCGGCAGGGTTTTCACTGAAGCTTTCTTT. Translated: CASSSGRVFTEAFF.